This T cell receptor beta chain was recovered during a study of CD8 T cells in Susac syndrome. Germline V gene sequence: CDR1 DFQATT, CDR2 SNEGSKA (reference sequence). The V and J ends lost 4 bases and 3 bases respectively, with 18 bases between them. The CDR3 spans 15 residues. The RNA input was roughly 0.45 to 1 ug, and it was reverse transcribed with random hexamers. TCRdb used MiXCR to reprocess the immunoSEQ multiplex PCR reads, holding one entry per CDR3 protein. Of some 200,000 distinct CDR3 sequences in the sample, 91% are singletons; the top ten hold around 0.085%. The CD8+ and CD4+ T cells were negatively isolated, with the TEMRA cells enriched by FACS.

What was sequenced was CD4+ T cells from PBMCs. The V and J genes are TRBV20-1 and TRBJ1-2, with D possibly matching TRBD1 (6 bases). This receptor was identified in a human donor with Susac syndrome. The CDR3 DNA reads as TGCAGTGCTACCCCACCCACAGGGTGGGACTATGGCTACACCTTC. It is translated as CSATPPTGWDYGYTF.